This T cell receptor beta chain was identified in a study of CD8 T cells in ankylosing spondylitis. Notes on the study in general: Past research had described some motif variants in reactive arthritis synovial fluid and blood. Ankylosing spondylitis blood seemed to carry a telltale TCR beta motif made of several highly homologous variants.

This clonotype was counted between two and nine times. Its target is unknown. The CDR3 extends over 15 amino acids. With V trimmed by 4 bases and J by 6 bases, 6 bases remained unmatched. Germline values: CDR1 MNHEY, CDR2 SVGEGT. One entry per CDR3 protein, called by TCRdb with MiXCR from the 5' RACE reads. In the table there are 700,000 or so distinct CDR3 sequences, under 20% of which are singletons. V gene TRBV6-2 or TRBV6-3 combines with J gene TRBJ2-1, with 10 bases lining up with TRBD2. Sequences were obtained from blood, either unsorted or a sorted T cell fraction (not recorded which). This receptor was identified in a male donor with ankylosing spondylitis. CDR3 sequence: CASSSSGRAPNEQFF. In nucleotides, the CDR3 is TGTGCCAGCAGTTCCAGCGGGAGGGCCCCCAATGAGCAGTTCTTC.